The text below deals with one TCR beta chain. Its antigen is undetermined. This specimen comes from a study of shared clonotypes between healthy human individuals. Findings and limits, study-wide: Represented genetic and exposure-history diversity was restricted by having few donors. Clonotype sharing across a few donors was observed for 5% to 6.5% of naive CD4 clonotypes.

The CDR3 sequence is 15 residues long. Per the germline V gene, CDR1 is SEHNR and CDR2 is FQNEAQ (reference sequence). V shed 4 bases and J shed 3 bases, with 12 bases lying between them. Clones were sequenced by immunoSEQ multiplex PCR, and TCRdb holds only the in-frame ones, with some missing. The sample has under 600,000 clones, roughly 97% seen once. Sequences were obtained from naive CD4+ T cells sorted from blood. Subset indicated: CD45RA+ positively selected. The TCR comes from a woman under 40 in good health. The chain joins TRBV7-9 to TRBJ1-4; D unresolved. This CDR3 is CASSSMDLPNEKLFF. For the CDR3, the DNA is TGTGCCAGCAGCTCCATGGACCTGCCTAATGAAAAACTGTTTTTT.